This is a list of T cell receptor beta chains from one sample in a study of regulatory T cells in long-lasting Graves disease. TCRdb fed the multiplex PCR reads into MiXCR, producing one record per CDR3 protein. The sample consists of approximately 470,000 distinct CDR3 sequences, 15% to 20% of them appearing once. These data are also associated with another study on T cells in Graves' hyperthyroidism and ophthalmopathy.

Sequenced material: peripheral blood mononuclear cells (PBMCs), taken at new diagnosis, from a patient treated with antithyroid drugs. The receptors were gathered from a man aged 35 to 55 with Graves disease. Both conserved end residues are part of each CDR3. The D gene is left open where the match is weak. Part of the rows lack a size; the others show once, few, many or a class for expanded clones.

DNA	CDR3	V	J	size	D
TGTGCCACCAGTGATTCCAGGGGGGGGAGGGCCCAGTACTTC	CATSDSRGGRAQYF	TRBV24-1	TRBJ2-5	-	-
TGTGCCAGTAAGTACCCCGGGCGGTACATTGAAGCTTTCTTT	CASKYPGRYIEAFF	TRBV19	TRBJ1-1	-	-
TGTGCCAGCAGCGTCGAGACAGGGGCGGGGGAGCAGTACTTC	CASSVETGAGEQYF	TRBV7-2	TRBJ2-7	many	TRBD1
TGTGCCAGCAGTGGATACGCCGCCCGGGACAGACACTACAATGAGCAGTTCTTC	CASSGYAARDRHYNEQFF	TRBV28	TRBJ2-1	many	TRBD1
TGCGCCAGCAGTGAGGGCCGTTACAATGAGCAGTTCTTC	CASSEGRYNEQFF	TRBV10-1	TRBJ2-1	many	-
TGCAGTGCTAGAGAAGCTAGCGGTCGCGAGCAGTACTTC	CSAREASGREQYF	TRBV20-1	TRBJ2-7	many	TRBD2
TGTGCCAGTAGCCAAGACGGCATCTATGGCTACACCTTC	CASSQDGIYGYTF	TRBV19	TRBJ1-2	-	-
TGTGCCATCAGCTGGGACAGGAACACCGGGGAGCTGTTTTTT	CAISWDRNTGELFF	TRBV10-3	TRBJ2-2	many	TRBD1
TGCAGTGCTAGATCCTCGGGGGAAGGGCTCTCCTACAATGAGCAGTTCTTC	CSARSSGEGLSYNEQFF	TRBV20-1	TRBJ2-1	many	-
TGTGCTAGTGCTCCCTGGGCAGAGACCCAGTACTTC	CASAPWAETQYF	TRBV12-5	TRBJ2-5	many	-
TGTGCCAGCAGATCAGGGTTGGGCGGGGAGCTGTTTTTT	CASRSGLGGELFF	TRBV2	TRBJ2-2	few	-
TGTGCCAGCAGCTTTTTCCGAGCGGGAGGGGAATCCTACGAGCAGTACTTC	CASSFFRAGGESYEQYF	TRBV7-3	TRBJ2-7	-	TRBD2
TGTGCCAGCAGTTTGGGGACAGGGAAGAGGGAAAAACTGTTTTTT	CASSLGTGKREKLFF	TRBV27	TRBJ1-4	-	TRBD1
TGTGCCAGCAGTCAACTCAGTTCGAGGACAGGGTCTCAGCCCCAGCATTTT	CASSQLSSRTGSQPQHF	TRBV6-1	TRBJ1-5	few	TRBD1
TGTGCCGGCAGACGGGGCACCTACGAGCAGTACTTC	CAGRRGTYEQYF	TRBV6-1	TRBJ2-7	-	-
TGCAGTGCTAGAGGTGGACAGGGGAATGAAAAACTGTTTTTT	CSARGGQGNEKLFF	TRBV20-1	TRBJ1-4	-	TRBD1
TGTGCCAGTATCGGACAGCAAGAGACCCAGTACTTC	CASIGQQETQYF	TRBV19	TRBJ2-5	-	-
TGTGCCAGCAGTACTGTCACCTACAATGAGCAGTTCTTC	CASSTVTYNEQFF	TRBV27	TRBJ2-1	few	-